A single sample is the source of the 25 T cell receptor beta chains below, sequenced in a study of CD8 T cells in Susac syndrome. After extraction with the RNeasy kit, about 0.45 to 1 ug of the RNA was reverse transcribed using random hexamers. TCRdb reprocessed the immunoSEQ multiplex PCR reads via MiXCR and lists one record per CDR3 protein. The table has tens of thousands of distinct CDR3 sequences, around 96% seen once. Sequencing input: CD8+ T cells from PBMCs. The receptors derive from a human donor with multiple sclerosis.

The table lists this clonotype with a count of one. The chain links TRBV5-6 to TRBJ1-1; D gene uncertain. Germline V gives CDR1 SGHDT, CDR2 YYEEEE. Trimming left V 2 bases short and J 7 bases short, with 15 bases between. The CDR3 sequence is 14 residues long. The chain's CDR3 is CASSLVWERVEAFF. The CDR3 nucleotides read TGTGCCAGCAGCTTAGTCTGGGAGAGGGTTGAAGCTTTCTTT.

V and J are TRBV7-9 and TRBJ2-1, with 11 bases lining up with TRBD2. The CDR3 totals 16 residues. J gave up 7 bases and V 4 bases, and 9 bases lay outside the gene matches. Germline CDR1 reads SEHNR; CDR2 reads FQNEAQ (reference sequence). In DNA form, the CDR3 reads TGTGCCAGCAGCTCTACCGGGACTAGCGGCCTAAATGAGCAGTTCTTC. It encodes CASSSTGTSGLNEQFF.

The chain has TRBV30 and TRBJ2-7, with 7 bases that match TRBD1. Germline CDR1 reads GTSNPN; CDR2 reads SVGIG (reference sequence). There are 15 residues in the CDR3. Losses at the gene ends were 0 bases for V and 3 bases for J; bases not matched to a gene: 8. CDR3 protein: CAWSVSTGVFYEQYF. The DNA for the CDR3 is TGTGCCTGGAGTGTATCAACAGGGGTTTTCTACGAGCAGTACTTC.

The rearrangement uses TRBV29-1 and TRBJ2-1; no clear D gene. Germline values: CDR1 SQVTM, CDR2 ANQGSEA. V dropped 2 bases and J dropped 4 bases, with 9 bases sitting between them. The CDR3 is 13 residues long. The DNA of the CDR3 is TGCAGCGTTGAAATCCCCCAGTACAATGAGCAGTTCTTC. Protein product: CSVEIPQYNEQFF.

J is TRBJ1-1 and V is TRBV25-1, with 7 bases that match TRBD1. Germline values: CDR1 MGHDK, CDR2 SYGVNS. The CDR3 has 17 amino acids. Losses at the gene ends were 4 bases for V and 4 bases for J; bases not matched to a gene: 15. The CDR3 region is CASSGRQGPYLGTEAFF. DNA for the CDR3: TGTGCCAGCAGTGGCCGACAGGGCCCATATTTGGGCACTGAAGCTTTCTTT.

The chain couples TRBV4-1 to TRBJ1-1; possible D gene TRBD1, 5 bases. This CDR3 spans 15 amino acids. Trimming removed 0 bases from V and 0 bases from J, with 8 bases in between. CDR1 and CDR2 (germline): MGHRA, YSYEKL. The CDR3 sequence: CASSQDGAVNTEAFF. The CDR3 DNA reads as TGCGCCAGCAGCCAAGATGGGGCAGTGAACACTGAAGCTTTCTTT.

The V gene is TRBV20-1, the J gene TRBJ2-7; the match to TRBD2 covers 12 bases. V lost 6 bases and J lost 3; bases outside the gene matches: 6. Germline V lookup: CDR1 DFQATT, CDR2 SNEGSKA (reference sequence). The CDR3 has 14 residues. The CDR3 region is CSALTSGGFYEQYF. Written as DNA, the CDR3 is TGCAGTGCCCTGACTAGCGGGGGTTTCTACGAGCAGTACTTC.

This rearrangement joins TRBV19 to TRBJ2-1, with a weak D call TRBD2 (6 bases). The CDR3 totals 14 residues. V lost 4 bases to trimming and J lost 9 bases, with 16 bases between them. Germline-derived CDR1 and CDR2 are LNHDA and SQIVND (reference sequence). The CDR3 bases are TGTGCCAGTAGTACCCTCGGTGAAGCGGGTGAGCAGTTCTTC. It is translated as CASSTLGEAGEQFF.

The chain links TRBV27 to TRBJ2-1; TRBD2 agrees at 11 bases. With 3 bases clipped from V and 5 bases from J, the junction kept 6 bases outside the gene matches. CDR3 length: 16 residues. Germline V gene data show CDR1 as MNHEY and CDR2 as SMNVEV (reference sequence). The CDR3 region has the DNA TGTGCCAGCAGTTTTCTGACTAGCGGGACAAACAATGAGCAGTTCTTC. It translates to CASSFLTSGTNNEQFF.

The genes are TRBV30 and TRBJ2-3; 8 nucleotides match TRBD1. V gave up 2 bases and J gave up 6 bases; unmatched junction bases: 4. Germline values: CDR1 GTSNPN, CDR2 SVGIG (reference sequence). The CDR3 is made up of 13 amino acids. The CDR3 reads CAWSWTGMDTQYF. In nucleotides, the CDR3 is TGTGCCTGGAGTTGGACAGGGATGGATACGCAGTATTTT. The full variable domain, with the rest looked up from reference TRBV30 and TRBJ2-3, is SQTIHQWPATLVQPVGSPLSLECTVEGTSNPNLYWYRQAAGRGLQLLFYSVGIGQISSEVPQNLSASRPQDRQFILSSKKLLLSDSGFYLCAWSWTGMDTQYFGPGTRLTVL.

This CDR3 is CASKVVVSQIDPPQETQYF. CDR3 bases: TGTGCCAGCAAGGTTGTCGTGAGTCAGATCGACCCACCTCAAGAGACCCAGTACTTC. This chain uses TRBV25-1 with TRBJ2-5, with D hard to call. V dropped 7 bases and J dropped 2 bases, with 29 bases sitting between them. The length of the CDR3 is 19 residues. The V gene's germline CDR1 is MGHDK and CDR2 SYGVNS.

The rearrangement links TRBV11-2 to TRBJ2-5; possibly TRBD2 for D (5 bases). Germline CDR1 SGHAT, CDR2 FQNNGV. This CDR3 comprises 16 residues. Trimming pared 0 bases from V and 2 bases from J, leaving 13 bases between. The CDR3 spells CASSLDPRAPQETQYF. The CDR3 DNA reads TGTGCCAGCAGCTTAGATCCGCGGGCTCCACAAGAGACCCAGTACTTC.

The genes are TRBV28 and TRBJ1-2, with TRBD1 matching 7 bases. The V gene end was trimmed by 4 bases and the J gene end by 7 bases; junction bases not matched to a gene: 0. The CDR3 contains 11 residues. Germline assignment: CDR1 MDHEN and CDR2 SYDVKM. Here the CDR3 reads CASSWDSGYTF. The CDR3 DNA follows: TGTGCCAGCAGTTGGGACAGTGGCTACACCTTC.

J is TRBJ2-1 and V is TRBV5-1; TRBD2 might be the D (6 bases). V lost 4 bases, J lost 9 bases, and 17 bases lay in between. The germline V gene has CDR1 SGHRS and CDR2 YFSETQ. This CDR3 contains 14 residues. The CDR3 sequence: CASSLTDYLGEQFF. CDR3 sequence (DNA): TGCGCCAGCAGCCTAACGGACTACCTCGGTGAGCAGTTCTTC.

This chain links TRBV27 with TRBJ2-1; 10 bases agree with TRBD2. V lost 3 bases to trimming and J lost 8 bases; unmatched junction nucleotides: 13. CDR1 MNHEY and CDR2 SMNVEV come from the germline V gene (reference sequence). This CDR3 has 17 residues. CDR3 sequence (DNA): TGTGCCAGCAGTTTTACTCCCCCAAGCGGGGGGGCCGATGAGCAGTTCTTC. It translates to CASSFTPPSGGADEQFF.

This chain connects TRBV7-9 to TRBJ1-6; tentative D call: TRBD1 (5 bases). CDR1 and CDR2 (germline): SEHNR, FQNEAQ (reference sequence). This CDR3 contains 12 residues. Trimming took 5 bases from V and 12 from J, leaving 11 bases between them. The CDR3 is CASSQPGLPLHF. In nucleotides, the CDR3 is TGTGCCAGCAGCCAGCCGGGGCTACCCCTCCACTTT.

The rearrangement uses TRBV9 and TRBJ1-2; D gene unclear. V lost 4 bases to trimming and J lost 8 bases, with 18 bases between them. This CDR3 contains 14 residues. Germline CDR1 is SGDLS and CDR2 is YYNGEE. The CDR3 coding sequence is TGTGCCAGCAGCCCACCCTCCGGAGGGTTGGGCTACACCTTC. Translation: CASSPPSGGLGYTF.

V usage is TRBV30 and J usage is TRBJ2-2; D not certain. Per the germline V gene, CDR1 is GTSNPN and CDR2 is SVGIG (reference sequence). Trimming left V 0 bases short and J 3 bases short, with 14 bases between. CDR3 size: 16 residues. The CDR3 DNA is TGTGCCTGGAGTGTCGGGCAAGGGTGGGACACCGGGGAGCTGTTTTTT. Its translation is CAWSVGQGWDTGELFF.

V usage is TRBV29-1 and J usage is TRBJ2-1; D gene ambiguous. CDR3 length: 14 amino acids. V was trimmed by 3 bases and J by 4 bases, leaving 13 bases between them. Germline V gene sequence: CDR1 SQVTM, CDR2 ANQGSEA. This CDR3 reads CSVEWRSQYNEQFF. DNA for the CDR3: TGCAGCGTTGAGTGGCGTTCCCAATACAATGAGCAGTTCTTC.

This chain uses TRBV5-6 with TRBJ1-2; TRBD1 agrees at 10 bases. J lost 7 bases, V lost 6 bases, and 9 bases had no gene match. Per the germline V gene, CDR1 is SGHDT and CDR2 is YYEEEE. The CDR3 contains 14 residues. The CDR3 nucleotides are TGTGCCAGCACCCTGGACAGGGGGTTTTTTGGCTACACCTTC. Protein: CASTLDRGFFGYTF.

The V call is TRBV27, the J call TRBJ2-3, with 9 nucleotides matching TRBD2. The CDR3 extends over 14 amino acids. In germline, CDR1 is MNHEY, CDR2 SMNVEV (reference sequence). With V trimmed by 3 bases and J by 5 bases, 3 bases remained unmatched. This chain's CDR3 is CASSFLSGGDTQYF. The CDR3 region has the DNA TGTGCCAGCAGTTTCCTTAGCGGGGGAGATACGCAGTATTTT.

The chain uses TRBV2 and TRBJ2-7; no reliable D call. CDR1 and CDR2 from the germline V gene are SNHLY and FYNNEI. V was pared by 8 bases and J by 0 bases, with 8 bases between. The CDR3 totals 12 residues. CDR3 in DNA: TGTGCCAGCCAACTGGCCTCCTACGAGCAGTACTTC. Its protein is CASQLASYEQYF.

The chain links TRBV27 to TRBJ2-7, with D perhaps matching TRBD2 (5 bases). In germline, CDR1 is MNHEY, CDR2 SMNVEV (reference sequence). The CDR3 runs 14 residues. V shed 6 bases and J shed 2 bases, with 14 bases lying between them. The CDR3 DNA reads as TGTGCCAGCAGACCCGAAAGCGGACCCTACGAGCAGTACTTC. It codes for CASRPESGPYEQYF.

The chain employs TRBV29-1 and TRBJ1-2, with 11 nucleotides matching TRBD1. The CDR3 is made up of 16 amino acids. From germline, CDR1 is SQVTM and CDR2 ANQGSEA. Germline trimming cut 5 bases from V and 3 bases from J; bases unmatched to any gene: 11. The CDR3 bases are TGCAGCGTTTACCGGACAGGGGGCTATTCTCACTATGGCTACACCTTC. Protein product: CSVYRTGGYSHYGYTF. Filled out from reference TRBV29-1 and TRBJ1-2, the complete variable domain reads SAVISQKPSRDICQRGTSLTIQCQVDSQVTMMFWYRQQPGQSLTLIATANQGSEATYESGFVIDKFPISRPNLTFSTLTVSNMSPEDSSIYLCSVYRTGGYSHYGYTFGSGTRLTVV.

On this clonotype: One end of the junction fails to match germline, which may point to a read error. The chain is built from TRBV4-1 and TRBJ2-7, with a tentative D call TRBD1 (6 bases). CDR1 and CDR2 (germline): MGHRA, YSYEKL. The length of the CDR3 is 13 residues. Here the CDR3 reads CASSQDLGQMWSF. The CDR3, as DNA: TGCGCCAGCAGCCAAGATCTCGGACAGATGTGGAGTTTC.